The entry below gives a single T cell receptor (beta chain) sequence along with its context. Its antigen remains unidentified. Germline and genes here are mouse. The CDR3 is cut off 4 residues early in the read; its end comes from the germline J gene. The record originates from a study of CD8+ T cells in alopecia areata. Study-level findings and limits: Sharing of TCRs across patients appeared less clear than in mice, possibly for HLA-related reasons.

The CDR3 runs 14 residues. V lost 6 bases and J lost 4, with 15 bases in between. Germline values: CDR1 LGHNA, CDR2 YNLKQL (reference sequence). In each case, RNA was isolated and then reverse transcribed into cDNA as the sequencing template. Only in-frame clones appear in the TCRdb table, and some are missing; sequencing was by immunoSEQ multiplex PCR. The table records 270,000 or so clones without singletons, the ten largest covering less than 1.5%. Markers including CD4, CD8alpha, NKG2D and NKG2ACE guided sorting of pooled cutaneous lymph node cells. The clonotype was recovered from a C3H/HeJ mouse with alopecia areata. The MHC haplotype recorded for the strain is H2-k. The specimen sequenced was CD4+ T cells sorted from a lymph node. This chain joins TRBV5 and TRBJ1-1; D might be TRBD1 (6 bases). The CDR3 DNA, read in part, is TGTGCCAGCAGTTCGCAGGGGCCGGGCACA. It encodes CASSSQGPGT. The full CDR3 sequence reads CASSSQGPGTEVFF.